The sequence of this TCR beta chain was determined in a study of blood T cell repertoires in COVID-19. Measured with immunoSEQ multiplex PCR; TCRdb has only the in-frame clones, and not every one. This repertoire shows 250,000 to 300,000 clones, approximately 86% found once; its top ten account for over 5%. This clone was counted once. The specimen sequenced was peripheral blood. The clonotype originates from a woman in her sixties with COVID-19, enrolled during active disease.

CDR3 in amino acids: CSVAGVNTGELFF. The CDR3 DNA follows: TGCAGCGTGGCGGGTGTGAACACCGGGGAGCTGTTTTTT. The genes are TRBV29-1 and TRBJ2-2, with TRBD2 as a possible D gene (5 bases). Trimming shortened V by 6 bases and J by 1 base, and 9 bases separated the two germline ends. Germline CDR1 is SQVTM and CDR2 is ANQGSEA. This CDR3 comprises 13 residues.